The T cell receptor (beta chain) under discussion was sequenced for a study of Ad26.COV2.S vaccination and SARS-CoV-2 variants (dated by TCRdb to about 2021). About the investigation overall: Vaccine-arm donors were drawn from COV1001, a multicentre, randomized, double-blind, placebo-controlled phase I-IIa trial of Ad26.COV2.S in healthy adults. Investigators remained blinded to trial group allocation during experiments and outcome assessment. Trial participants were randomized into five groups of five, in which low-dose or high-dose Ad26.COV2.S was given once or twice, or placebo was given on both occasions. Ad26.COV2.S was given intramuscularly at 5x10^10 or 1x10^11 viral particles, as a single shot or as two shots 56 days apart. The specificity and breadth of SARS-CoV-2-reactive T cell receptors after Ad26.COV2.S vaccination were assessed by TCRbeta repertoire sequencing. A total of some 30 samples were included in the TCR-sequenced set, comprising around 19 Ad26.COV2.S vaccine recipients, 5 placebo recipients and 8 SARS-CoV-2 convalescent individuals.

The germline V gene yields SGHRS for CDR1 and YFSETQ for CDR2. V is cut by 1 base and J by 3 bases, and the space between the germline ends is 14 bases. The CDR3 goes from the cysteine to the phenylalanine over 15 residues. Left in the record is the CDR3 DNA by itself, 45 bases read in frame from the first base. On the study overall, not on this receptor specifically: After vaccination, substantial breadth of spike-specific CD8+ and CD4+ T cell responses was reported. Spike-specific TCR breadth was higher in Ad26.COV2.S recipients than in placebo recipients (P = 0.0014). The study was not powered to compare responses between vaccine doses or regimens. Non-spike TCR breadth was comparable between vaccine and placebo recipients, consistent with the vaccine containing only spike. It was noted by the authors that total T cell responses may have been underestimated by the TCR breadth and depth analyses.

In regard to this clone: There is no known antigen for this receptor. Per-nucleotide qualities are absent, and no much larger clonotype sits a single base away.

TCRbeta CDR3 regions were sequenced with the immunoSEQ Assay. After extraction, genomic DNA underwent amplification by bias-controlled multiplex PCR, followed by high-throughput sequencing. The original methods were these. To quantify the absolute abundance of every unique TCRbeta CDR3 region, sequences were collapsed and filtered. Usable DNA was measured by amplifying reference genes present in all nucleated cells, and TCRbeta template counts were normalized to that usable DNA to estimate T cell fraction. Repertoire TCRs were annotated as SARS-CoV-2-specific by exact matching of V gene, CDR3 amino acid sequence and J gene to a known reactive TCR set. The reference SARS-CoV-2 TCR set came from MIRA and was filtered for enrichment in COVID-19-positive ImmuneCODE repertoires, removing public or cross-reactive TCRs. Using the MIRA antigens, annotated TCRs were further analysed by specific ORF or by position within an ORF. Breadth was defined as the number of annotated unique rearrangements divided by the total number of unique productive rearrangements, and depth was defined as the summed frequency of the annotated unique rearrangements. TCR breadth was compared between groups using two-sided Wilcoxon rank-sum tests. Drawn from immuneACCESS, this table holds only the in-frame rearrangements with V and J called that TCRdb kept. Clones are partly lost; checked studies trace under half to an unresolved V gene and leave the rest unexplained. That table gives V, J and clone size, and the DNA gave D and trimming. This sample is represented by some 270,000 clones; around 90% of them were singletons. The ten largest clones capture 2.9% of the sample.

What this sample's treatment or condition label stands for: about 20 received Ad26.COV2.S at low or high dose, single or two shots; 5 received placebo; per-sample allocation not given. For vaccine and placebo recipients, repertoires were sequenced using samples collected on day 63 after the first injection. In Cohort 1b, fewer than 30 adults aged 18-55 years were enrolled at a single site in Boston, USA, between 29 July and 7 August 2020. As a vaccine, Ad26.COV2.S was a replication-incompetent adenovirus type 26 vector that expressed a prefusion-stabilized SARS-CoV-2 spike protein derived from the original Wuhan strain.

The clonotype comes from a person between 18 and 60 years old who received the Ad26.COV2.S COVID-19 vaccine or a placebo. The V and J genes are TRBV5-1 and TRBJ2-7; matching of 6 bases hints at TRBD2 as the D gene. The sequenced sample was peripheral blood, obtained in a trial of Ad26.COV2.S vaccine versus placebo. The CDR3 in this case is CASSLRGTYHYEQYF. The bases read TGCGCCAGCAGCTTGCGGGGGACTTACCACTACGAGCAGTACTTC.